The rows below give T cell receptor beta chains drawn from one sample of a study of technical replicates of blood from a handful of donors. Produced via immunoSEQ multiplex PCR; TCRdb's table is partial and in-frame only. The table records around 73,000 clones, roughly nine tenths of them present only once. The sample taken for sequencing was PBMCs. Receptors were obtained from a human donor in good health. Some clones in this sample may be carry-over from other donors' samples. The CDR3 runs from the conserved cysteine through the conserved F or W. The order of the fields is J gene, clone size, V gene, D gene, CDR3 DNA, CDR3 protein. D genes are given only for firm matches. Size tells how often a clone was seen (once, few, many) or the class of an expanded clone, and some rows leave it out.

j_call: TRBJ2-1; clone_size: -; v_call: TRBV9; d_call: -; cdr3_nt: TGTGCCAGCAGCGTACGTCTAGAGAGCTCCTACAATGAGCAGTTCTTC; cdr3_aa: CASSVRLESSYNEQFF
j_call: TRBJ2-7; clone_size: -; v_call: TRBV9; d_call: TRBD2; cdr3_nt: TGTGCCAGCAGCCCTCGACTAGCGGGGGGTTACGAGCAGTACTTC; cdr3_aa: CASSPRLAGGYEQYF
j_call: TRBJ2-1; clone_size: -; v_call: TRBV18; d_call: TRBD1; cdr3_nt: TGTGCCAGCTCACCCTATACACAGGGGGCGAGGGACAATGAGCAGTTCTTC; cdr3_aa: CASSPYTQGARDNEQFF
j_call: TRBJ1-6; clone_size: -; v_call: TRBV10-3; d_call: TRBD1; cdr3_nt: TGTGCCATCAGCCAGGGGGCTTATCTTAATTCACCCCTCCACTTT; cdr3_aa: CAISQGAYLNSPLHF
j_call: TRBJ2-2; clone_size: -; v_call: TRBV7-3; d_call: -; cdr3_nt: TGTGCCAGCAGCTTAATGGCTAACACCGGGGAGCTGTTTTTT; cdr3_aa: CASSLMANTGELFF
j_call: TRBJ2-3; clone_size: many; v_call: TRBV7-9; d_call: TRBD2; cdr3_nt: TGTGCCAGCAGCTCTCCCCGCGGGGGGGGCACAGATACGCAGTATTTT; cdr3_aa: CASSSPRGGGTDTQYF
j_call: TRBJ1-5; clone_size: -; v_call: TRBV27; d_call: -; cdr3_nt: TGTGCCACCGCTCCGGACAGCTATAGCAATCAGCCCCAGCATTTT; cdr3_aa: CATAPDSYSNQPQHF
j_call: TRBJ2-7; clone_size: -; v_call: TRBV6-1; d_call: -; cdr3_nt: TGTGCCAGCAGTGAAGACCTTACAGGCGAGCAGTACTTC; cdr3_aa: CASSEDLTGEQYF
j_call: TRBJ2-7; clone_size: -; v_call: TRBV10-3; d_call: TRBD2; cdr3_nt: TGTGCCGTCCCCGGGGGGGGGATCAACGAGCAGTACTTC; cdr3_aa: CAVPGGGINEQYF
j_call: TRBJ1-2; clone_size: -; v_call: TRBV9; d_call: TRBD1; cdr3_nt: TGTGCCAGCAGCGGACGGACAGGGGTCGGCTACACCTTC; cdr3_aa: CASSGRTGVGYTF
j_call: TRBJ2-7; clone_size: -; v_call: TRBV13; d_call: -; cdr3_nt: TGTCCTACAAAGGGGGTCCACGGCTACGAGCAGTACTTC; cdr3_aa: CPTKGVHGYEQYF
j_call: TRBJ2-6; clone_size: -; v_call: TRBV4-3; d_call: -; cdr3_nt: TGCGCCAGCAGCCGAGACAGCTCTGGGGCCAACGTCCTGACTTTC; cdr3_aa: CASSRDSSGANVLTF
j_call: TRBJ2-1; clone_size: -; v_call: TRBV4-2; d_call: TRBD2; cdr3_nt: TGTGCCAGCAGCCAAGTGGCTAGCGGGGGAAATGAGCAGTTCTTC; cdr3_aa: CASSQVASGGNEQFF
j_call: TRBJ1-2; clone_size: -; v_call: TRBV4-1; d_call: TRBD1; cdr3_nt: TGCGCCAGCAGCCAAGAAGTCGCCAGGGGGCTTAATGGCTACACCTTC; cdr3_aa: CASSQEVARGLNGYTF
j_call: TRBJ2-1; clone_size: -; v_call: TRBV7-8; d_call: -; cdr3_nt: TGTGCCAGCAGCTTTAGCGGCGATGAGCAGTTCTTC; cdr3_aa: CASSFSGDEQFF
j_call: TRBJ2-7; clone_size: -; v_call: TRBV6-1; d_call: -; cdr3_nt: TGTGCCACCAGGCAGGGAAACCCCTACGAGCAGTACTTC; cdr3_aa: CATRQGNPYEQYF
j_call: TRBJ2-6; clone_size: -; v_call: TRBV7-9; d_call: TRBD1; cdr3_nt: TGTGCCAGCAGCCGGGACAGGGGAACCGGGGCCAACGTCCTGACTTTC; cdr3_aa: CASSRDRGTGANVLTF
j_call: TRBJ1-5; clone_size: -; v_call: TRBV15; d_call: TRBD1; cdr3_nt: TGTGCCACCAGGAGTGGACAGGGGGCGCATCAGCCCCAGCATTTT; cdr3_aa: CATRSGQGAHQPQHF
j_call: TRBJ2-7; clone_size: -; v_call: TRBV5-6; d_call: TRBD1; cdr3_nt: TGTGCCAGCAGCTTGGTCAGGGGGACCTACGAGCAGTACTTC; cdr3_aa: CASSLVRGTYEQYF
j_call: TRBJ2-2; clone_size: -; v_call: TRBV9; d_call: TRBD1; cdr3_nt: TGTGCCAGCAGCGCCGAGGGACAGGCGAACACCGGGGAGCTGTTTTTT; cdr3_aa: CASSAEGQANTGELFF
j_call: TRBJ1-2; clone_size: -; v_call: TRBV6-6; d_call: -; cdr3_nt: TGTGCCAGCAGTTACGGGAGTCCGGGCTATGGCTACACCTTC; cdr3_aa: CASSYGSPGYGYTF
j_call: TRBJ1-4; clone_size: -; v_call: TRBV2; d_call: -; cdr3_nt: TGTGCCAGCAGTGAGACAGGAACAACAACTAATGAAAAACTGTTTTTT; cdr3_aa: CASSETGTTTNEKLFF
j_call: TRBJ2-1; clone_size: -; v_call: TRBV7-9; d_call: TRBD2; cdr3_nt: TGTGCCAGCAGCTCTCGGGGGGACTTATACAATGAGCAGTTCTTC; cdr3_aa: CASSSRGDLYNEQFF
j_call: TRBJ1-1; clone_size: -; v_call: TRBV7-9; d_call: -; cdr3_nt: TGTGCCAGCAGCTTAGGACAGGACTTGAACACTGAAGCTTTCTTT; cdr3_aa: CASSLGQDLNTEAFF
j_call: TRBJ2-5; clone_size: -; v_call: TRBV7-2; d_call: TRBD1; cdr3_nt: TGTGCCAGCAGCGAAGAGGGACAGGGGTTTCAAGAGACCCAGTACTTC; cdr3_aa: CASSEEGQGFQETQYF
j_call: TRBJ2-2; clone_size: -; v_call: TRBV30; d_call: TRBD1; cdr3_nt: TGTGCCTGGTGGACAGGCAACACCGGGGAGCTGTTTTTT; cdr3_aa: CAWWTGNTGELFF
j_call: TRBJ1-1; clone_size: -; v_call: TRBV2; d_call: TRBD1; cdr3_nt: TGTGCCAGCAGCAGACAGGGGAACACTGAAGCTTTCTTT; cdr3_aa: CASSRQGNTEAFF
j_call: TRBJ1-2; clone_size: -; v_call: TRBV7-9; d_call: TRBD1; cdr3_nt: TGTGCCAGCAGCACAGGGACAGGGAAGGCATATGGCTACACCTTC; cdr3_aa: CASSTGTGKAYGYTF
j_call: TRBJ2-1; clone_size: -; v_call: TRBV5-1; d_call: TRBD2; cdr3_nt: TGCGCCAGCAGCCCCGCAGGGGTAGCGGGATATTACAATGAGCAGTTCTTC; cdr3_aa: CASSPAGVAGYYNEQFF
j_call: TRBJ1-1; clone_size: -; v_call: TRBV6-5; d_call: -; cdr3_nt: TGTGCCAGCAGTTACGGTTGGCGGGCTTTCTTT; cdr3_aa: CASSYGWRAFF
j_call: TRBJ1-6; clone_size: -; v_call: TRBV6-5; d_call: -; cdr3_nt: TGTGCCAGCACCCTGGGCCCGTATAATTCACCCCTCCACTTT; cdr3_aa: CASTLGPYNSPLHF
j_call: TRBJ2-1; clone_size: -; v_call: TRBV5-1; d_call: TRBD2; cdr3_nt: TGCGCCAGCAGTCCTAGCGGAGGGTACAATGAGCAGTTCTTC; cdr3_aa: CASSPSGGYNEQFF
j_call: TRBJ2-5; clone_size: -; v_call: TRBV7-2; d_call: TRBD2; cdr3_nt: TGTGCCAGCAGCTTAGGCCGGACTAGCGGGGGGGAGGGCCAGTACTTC; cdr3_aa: CASSLGRTSGGEGQYF
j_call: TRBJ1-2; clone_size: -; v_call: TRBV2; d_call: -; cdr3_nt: TGTGCCAGCAGAGGGGCCGAAGGGGATGGCTACACCTTC; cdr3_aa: CASRGAEGDGYTF
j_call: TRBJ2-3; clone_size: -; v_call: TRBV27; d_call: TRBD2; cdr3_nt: TGTGCCAGCAGTATCTGGACTAGTCCAGATACGCAGTATTTT; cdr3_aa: CASSIWTSPDTQYF
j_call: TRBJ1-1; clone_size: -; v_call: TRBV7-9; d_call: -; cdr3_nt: TGTGCCAGCAGCTCTCAGGTGGGGGCTGGGGGCGAGAACGAAGCTTTCTTT; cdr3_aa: CASSSQVGAGGENEAFF
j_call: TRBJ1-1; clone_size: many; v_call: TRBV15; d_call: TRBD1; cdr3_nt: TGTGCCACCAGCGGCCTGACAGGGCGATACACTGAAGCTTTCTTT; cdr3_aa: CATSGLTGRYTEAFF
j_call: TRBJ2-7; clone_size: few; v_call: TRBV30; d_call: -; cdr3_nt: TGTGCCTGGAGTGTAGGGCAGTGGCGGGGATCCTACGAGCAGTACTTC; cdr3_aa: CAWSVGQWRGSYEQYF
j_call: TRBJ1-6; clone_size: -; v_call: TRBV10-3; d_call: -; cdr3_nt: TGTGCCATCAGTGAACAAAACTCCTATAATTCACCCCTCCACTTT; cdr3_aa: CAISEQNSYNSPLHF
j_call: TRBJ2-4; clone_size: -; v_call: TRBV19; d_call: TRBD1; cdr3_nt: TGTGCCAGTAGTATTAACAGGGGGAGTGCCAAAAACATTCAGTACTTC; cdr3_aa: CASSINRGSAKNIQYF